The T cell receptor beta chain under discussion was sequenced for a study of Ad26.COV2.S vaccination and SARS-CoV-2 variants. Study findings and constraints: Placebo recipients showed lower spike-specific TCR breadth than vaccinees.

The treatment: some 20 received Ad26.COV2.S at low or high dose, single or two shots; roughly five received placebo; per-sample allocation not given. All samples were drawn on day 63, counting from the first vaccine or placebo injection. With 5 bases removed from V and 1 base from J, the gap between germline ends came to 11 bases. This CDR3 region has 14 residues. Per the germline V gene, CDR1 is SGHNT and CDR2 is YENEEA. Concerning this clone: What it binds is not known.

Sequenced by immunoSEQ multiplex PCR; TCRdb stores in-frame clones only, minus some. Among about 480,000 clones listed, around nine tenths were seen once. The sequenced sample was peripheral blood, obtained in a trial of Ad26.COV2.S vaccine versus placebo. This chain joins TRBV11-3 and TRBJ2-5, with D perhaps being TRBD1 or TRBD2 (7 bases each). This sequence originates from a person aged 18-60 years who received the Ad26.COV2.S COVID-19 vaccine or a placebo. The CDR3 DNA follows: TGTGCCAGCAGCCCAGGGGGGGGCCAAGAGACCCAGTACTTC. It codes for CASSPGGGQETQYF.